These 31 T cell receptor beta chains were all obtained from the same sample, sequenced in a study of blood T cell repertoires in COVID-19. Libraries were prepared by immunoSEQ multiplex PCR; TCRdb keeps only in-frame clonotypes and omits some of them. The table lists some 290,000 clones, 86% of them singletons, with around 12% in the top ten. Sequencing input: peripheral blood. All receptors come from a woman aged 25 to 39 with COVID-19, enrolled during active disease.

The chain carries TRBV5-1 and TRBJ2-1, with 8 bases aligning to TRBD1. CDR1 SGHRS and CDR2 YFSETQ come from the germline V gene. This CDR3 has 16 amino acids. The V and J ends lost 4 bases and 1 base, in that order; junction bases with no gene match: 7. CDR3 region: CASSEQRTGSYNEQFF. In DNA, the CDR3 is TGCGCCAGCAGCGAACAGAGGACAGGGTCCTACAATGAGCAGTTCTTC.

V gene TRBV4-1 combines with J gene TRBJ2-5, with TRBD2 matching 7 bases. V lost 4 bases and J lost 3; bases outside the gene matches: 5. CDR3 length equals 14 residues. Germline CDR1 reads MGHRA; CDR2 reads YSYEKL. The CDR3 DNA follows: TGCGCCAGCAGCCTGGGAGCGGGGAAAGAGACCCAGTACTTC. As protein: CASSLGAGKETQYF.

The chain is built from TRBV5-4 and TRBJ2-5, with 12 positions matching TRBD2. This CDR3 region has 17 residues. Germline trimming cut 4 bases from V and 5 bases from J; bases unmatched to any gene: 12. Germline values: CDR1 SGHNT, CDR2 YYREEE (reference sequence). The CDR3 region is CASSPRLASGGGETQYF. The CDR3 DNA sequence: TGTGCCAGCAGCCCACGGCTCGCTAGCGGGGGGGGTGAGACCCAGTACTTC.

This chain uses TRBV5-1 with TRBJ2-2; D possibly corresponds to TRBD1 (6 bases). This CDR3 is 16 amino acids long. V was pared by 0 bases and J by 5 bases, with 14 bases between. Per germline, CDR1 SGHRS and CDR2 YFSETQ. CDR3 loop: CASSLEVQGTTGELFF. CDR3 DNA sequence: TGCGCCAGCAGCTTGGAAGTGCAGGGGACGACCGGGGAGCTGTTTTTT.

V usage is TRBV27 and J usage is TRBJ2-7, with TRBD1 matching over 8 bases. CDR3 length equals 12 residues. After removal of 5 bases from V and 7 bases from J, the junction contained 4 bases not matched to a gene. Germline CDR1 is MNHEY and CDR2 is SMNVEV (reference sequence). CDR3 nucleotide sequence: TGTGCCAGCAGTAGGACAGGGTGGGAGCAGTACTTC. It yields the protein CASSRTGWEQYF.

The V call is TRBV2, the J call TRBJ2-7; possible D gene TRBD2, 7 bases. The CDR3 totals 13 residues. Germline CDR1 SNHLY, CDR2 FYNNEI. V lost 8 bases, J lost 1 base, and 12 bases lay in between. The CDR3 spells CASWGGASYEQYF. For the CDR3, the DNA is TGTGCCAGCTGGGGGGGGGCATCCTACGAGCAGTACTTC.

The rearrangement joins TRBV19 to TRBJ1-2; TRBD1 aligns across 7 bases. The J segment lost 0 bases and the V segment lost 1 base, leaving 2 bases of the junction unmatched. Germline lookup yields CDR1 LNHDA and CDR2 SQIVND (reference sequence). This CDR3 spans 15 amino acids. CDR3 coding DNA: TGTGCCAGTAGTATAGGTCAGGGGGCTAACTATGGCTACACCTTC. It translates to CASSIGQGANYGYTF.

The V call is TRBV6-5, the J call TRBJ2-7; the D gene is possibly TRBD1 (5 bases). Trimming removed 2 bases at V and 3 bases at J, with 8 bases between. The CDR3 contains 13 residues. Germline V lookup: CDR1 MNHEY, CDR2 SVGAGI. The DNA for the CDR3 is TGTGCCAGCAGTTACGACGACAGCTACGAGCAGTACTTC. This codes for CASSYDDSYEQYF.

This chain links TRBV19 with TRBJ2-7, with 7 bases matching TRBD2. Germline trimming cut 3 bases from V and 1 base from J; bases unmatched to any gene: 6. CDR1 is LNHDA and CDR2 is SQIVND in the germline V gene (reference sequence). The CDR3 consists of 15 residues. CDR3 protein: CASSMGSGPSYEQYF. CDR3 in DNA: TGTGCCAGTAGTATGGGTAGCGGGCCTTCCTACGAGCAGTACTTC. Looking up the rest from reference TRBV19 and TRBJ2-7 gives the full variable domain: DGGITQSPKYLFRKEGQNVTLSCEQNLNHDAMYWYRQDPGQGLRLIYYSQIVNDFQKGDIAEGYSVSREKKESFPLTVTSAQKNPTAFYLCASSMGSGPSYEQYFGPGTRLTVT.

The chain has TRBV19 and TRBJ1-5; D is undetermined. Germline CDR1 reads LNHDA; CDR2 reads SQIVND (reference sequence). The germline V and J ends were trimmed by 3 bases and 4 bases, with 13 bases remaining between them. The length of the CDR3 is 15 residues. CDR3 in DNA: TGTGCCAGTAGTATTAAGCGACTGATTAATCAGCCCCAGCATTTT. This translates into CASSIKRLINQPQHF.

This CDR3 is CASSKGQNLHGYTF. In DNA form, the CDR3 reads TGTGCCAGCAGCAAGGGACAGAACCTTCATGGCTACACCTTC. This chain links TRBV5-6 with TRBJ1-2; 7 nucleotides align to TRBD1. Trimming removed 4 bases from V and 6 bases from J; junction bases left unmatched: 9. The CDR3 consists of 14 residues. CDR1 and CDR2 (germline): SGHDT, YYEEEE.

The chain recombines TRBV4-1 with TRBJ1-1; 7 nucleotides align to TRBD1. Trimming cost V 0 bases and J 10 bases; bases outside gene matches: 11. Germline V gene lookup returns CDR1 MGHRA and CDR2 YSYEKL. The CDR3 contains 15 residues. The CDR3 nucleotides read TGCGCCAGCAGCCAAGAATCCAGGGGGATGGTCCCAGCTTTCTTT. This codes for CASSQESRGMVPAFF.

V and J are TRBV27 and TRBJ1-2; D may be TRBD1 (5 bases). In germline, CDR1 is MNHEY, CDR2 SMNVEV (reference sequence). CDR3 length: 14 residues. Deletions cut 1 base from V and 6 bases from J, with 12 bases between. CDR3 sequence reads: CASSLLTGGDGYTF. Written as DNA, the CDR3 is TGTGCCAGCAGTTTATTGACGGGAGGGGATGGCTACACCTTC.

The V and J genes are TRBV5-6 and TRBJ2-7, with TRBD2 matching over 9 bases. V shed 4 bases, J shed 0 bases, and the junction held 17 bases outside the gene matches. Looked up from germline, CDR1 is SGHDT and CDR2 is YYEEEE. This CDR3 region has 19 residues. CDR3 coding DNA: TGTGCCAGCAGCGGACTTGTGGGTCTAGCGGGGCTTGTCTCCTACGAGCAGTACTTC. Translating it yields CASSGLVGLAGLVSYEQYF. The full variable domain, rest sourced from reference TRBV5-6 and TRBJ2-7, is DAGVTQSPTHLIKTRGQQVTLRCSPKSGHDTVSWYQQALGQGPQFIFQYYEEEERQRGNFPDRFSGHQFPNYSSELNVNALLLGDSALYLCASSGLVGLAGLVSYEQYFGPGTRLTVT.

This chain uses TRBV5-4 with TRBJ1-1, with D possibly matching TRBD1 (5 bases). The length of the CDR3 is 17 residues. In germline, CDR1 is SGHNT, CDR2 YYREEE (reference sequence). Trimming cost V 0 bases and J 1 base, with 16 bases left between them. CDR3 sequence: CASSLDLGGGSNTEAFF. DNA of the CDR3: TGTGCCAGCAGCTTGGATCTCGGGGGAGGTTCGAACACTGAAGCTTTCTTT.

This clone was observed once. CDR3 region: CASSAELAVPYSNQPQHF. As DNA, the CDR3 is TGTGCCAGCAGTGCAGAGTTGGCGGTCCCCTATAGCAATCAGCCCCAGCATTTT. The chain is built from TRBV6-1 and TRBJ1-5; no reliable D call. Germline V gene data show CDR1 as MNHNS and CDR2 as SASEGT. V was clipped by 4 bases and J by 0 bases, with 19 bases between them. This CDR3 region has 18 residues.

This CDR3 is CASTKEVWSTGELFF. The CDR3 nucleotides are TGTGCCAGCACGAAGGAAGTTTGGAGCACCGGGGAGCTGTTTTTT. The chain couples TRBV28 to TRBJ2-2; D gene unclear. Per germline, CDR1 MDHEN and CDR2 SYDVKM. The germline V and J ends were trimmed by 7 bases and 4 bases, with 16 bases remaining between them. The CDR3 is 15 residues long. The full variable domain, with the rest looked up from reference TRBV28 and TRBJ2-2, is DVKVTQSSRYLVKRTGEKVFLECVQDMDHENMFWYRQDPGLGLRLIYFSYDVKMKEKGDIPEGYSVSREKKERFSLILESASTNQTSMYLCASTKEVWSTGELFFGEGSRLTVL.

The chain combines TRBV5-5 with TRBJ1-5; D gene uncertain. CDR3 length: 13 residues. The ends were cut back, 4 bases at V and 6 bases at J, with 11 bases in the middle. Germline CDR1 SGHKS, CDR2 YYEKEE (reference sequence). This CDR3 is CASSLPGGQPQHF. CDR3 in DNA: TGTGCCAGCAGCCTGCCAGGTGGTCAGCCCCAGCATTTT.

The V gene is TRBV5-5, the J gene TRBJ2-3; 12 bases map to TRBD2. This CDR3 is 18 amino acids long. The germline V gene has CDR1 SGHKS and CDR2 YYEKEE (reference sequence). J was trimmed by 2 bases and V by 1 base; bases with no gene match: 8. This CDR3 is CASSLMGLAGTYTDTQYF. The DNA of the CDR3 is TGTGCCAGCAGCTTGATGGGACTAGCGGGCACCTACACAGATACGCAGTATTTT.

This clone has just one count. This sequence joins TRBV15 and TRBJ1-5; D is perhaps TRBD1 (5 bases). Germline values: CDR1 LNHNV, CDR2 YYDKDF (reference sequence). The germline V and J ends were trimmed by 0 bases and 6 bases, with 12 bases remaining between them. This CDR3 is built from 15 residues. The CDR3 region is CATSRDARVGQPQHF. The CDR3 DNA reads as TGTGCCACCAGCAGAGATGCCAGGGTAGGTCAGCCCCAGCATTTT.

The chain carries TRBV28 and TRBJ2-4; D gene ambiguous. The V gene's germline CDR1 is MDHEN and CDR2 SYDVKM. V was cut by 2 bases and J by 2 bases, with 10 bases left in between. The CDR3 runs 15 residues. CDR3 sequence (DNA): TGTGCCAGCAGTTTAGTTCTAACTTCCAAAAACATTCAGTACTTC. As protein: CASSLVLTSKNIQYF.

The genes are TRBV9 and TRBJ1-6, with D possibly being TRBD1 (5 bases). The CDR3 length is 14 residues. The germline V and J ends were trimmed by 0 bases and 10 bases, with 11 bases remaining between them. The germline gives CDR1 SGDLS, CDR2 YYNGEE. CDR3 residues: CASSVGGGNSPLHF. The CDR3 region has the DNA TGTGCCAGCAGCGTAGGCGGGGGAAACTCACCCCTCCACTTT.

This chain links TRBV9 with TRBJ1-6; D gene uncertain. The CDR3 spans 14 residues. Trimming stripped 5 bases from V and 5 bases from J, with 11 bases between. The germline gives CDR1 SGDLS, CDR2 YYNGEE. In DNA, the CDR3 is TGTGCCAGCAGGAGGCCAGAGGATAATTCACCCCTCCACTTT. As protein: CASRRPEDNSPLHF.

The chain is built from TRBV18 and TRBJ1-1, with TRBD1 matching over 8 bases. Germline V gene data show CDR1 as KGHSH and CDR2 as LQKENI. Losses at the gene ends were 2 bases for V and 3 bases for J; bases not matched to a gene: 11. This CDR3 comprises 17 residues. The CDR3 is CASSPYRQGPGDTEAFF. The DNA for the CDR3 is TGTGCCAGCTCACCATACCGACAGGGGCCAGGGGACACTGAAGCTTTCTTT.

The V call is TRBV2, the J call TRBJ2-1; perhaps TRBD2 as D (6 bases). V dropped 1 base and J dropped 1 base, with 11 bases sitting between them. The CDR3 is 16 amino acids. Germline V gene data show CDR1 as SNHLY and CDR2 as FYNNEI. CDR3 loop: CASSEGAGTSYNEQFF. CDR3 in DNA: TGTGCCAGCAGTGAAGGGGCAGGGACTTCCTACAATGAGCAGTTCTTC. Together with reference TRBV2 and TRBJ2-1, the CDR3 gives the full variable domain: EPEVTQTPSHQVTQMGQEVILRCVPISNHLYFYWYRQILGQKVEFLVSFYNNEISEKSEIFDDQFSVERPDGSNFTLKIRSTKLEDSAMYFCASSEGAGTSYNEQFFGPGTRLTVL.

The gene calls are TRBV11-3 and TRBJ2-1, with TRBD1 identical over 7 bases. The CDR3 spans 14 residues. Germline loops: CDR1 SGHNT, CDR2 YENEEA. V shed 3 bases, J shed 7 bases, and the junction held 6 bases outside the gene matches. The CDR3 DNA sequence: TGTGCCAGCAGCTTCCGGGACAGTAGGAATGAGCAGTTCTTC. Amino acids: CASSFRDSRNEQFF.

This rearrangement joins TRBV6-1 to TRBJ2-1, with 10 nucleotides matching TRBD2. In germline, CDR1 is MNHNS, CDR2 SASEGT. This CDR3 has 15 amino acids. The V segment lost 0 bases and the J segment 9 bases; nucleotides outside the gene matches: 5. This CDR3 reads CASSEASGGAGEQFF. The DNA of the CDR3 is TGTGCCAGCAGTGAAGCGAGCGGGGGGGCGGGTGAGCAGTTCTTC.

CDR3 sequence reads: CASSLSVVNTQYF. CDR3 nucleotide sequence: TGTGCCAGCAGCTTGTCCGTAGTGAATACGCAGTATTTT. The chain recombines TRBV7-9 with TRBJ2-3, with D hard to call. The CDR3 extends over 13 amino acids. Trimming stripped 3 bases from V and 7 bases from J, with 11 bases between. In germline, CDR1 is SEHNR, CDR2 FQNEAQ (reference sequence).

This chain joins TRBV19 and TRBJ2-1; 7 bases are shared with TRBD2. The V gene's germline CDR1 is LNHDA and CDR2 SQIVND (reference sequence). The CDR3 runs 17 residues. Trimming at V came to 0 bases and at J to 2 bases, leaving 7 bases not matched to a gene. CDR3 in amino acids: CASSIDLGGGTYNEQFF. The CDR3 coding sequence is TGTGCCAGTAGTATAGATCTTGGGGGGGGAACCTACAATGAGCAGTTCTTC.

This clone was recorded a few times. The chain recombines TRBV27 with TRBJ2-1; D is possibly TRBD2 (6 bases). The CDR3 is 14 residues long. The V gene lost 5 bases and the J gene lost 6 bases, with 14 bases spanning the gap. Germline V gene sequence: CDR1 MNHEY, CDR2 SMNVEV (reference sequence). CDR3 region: CASSQLTSTNEQFF. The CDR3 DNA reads TGTGCCAGCAGTCAATTGACTAGTACCAATGAGCAGTTCTTC.

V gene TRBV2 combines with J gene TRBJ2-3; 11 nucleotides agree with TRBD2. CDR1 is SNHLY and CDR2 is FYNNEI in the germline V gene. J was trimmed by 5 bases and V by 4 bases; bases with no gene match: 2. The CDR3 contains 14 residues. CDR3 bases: TGTGCCAGCAGTGGAACTAGCGGGGGAGATACGCAGTATTTT. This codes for CASSGTSGGDTQYF.